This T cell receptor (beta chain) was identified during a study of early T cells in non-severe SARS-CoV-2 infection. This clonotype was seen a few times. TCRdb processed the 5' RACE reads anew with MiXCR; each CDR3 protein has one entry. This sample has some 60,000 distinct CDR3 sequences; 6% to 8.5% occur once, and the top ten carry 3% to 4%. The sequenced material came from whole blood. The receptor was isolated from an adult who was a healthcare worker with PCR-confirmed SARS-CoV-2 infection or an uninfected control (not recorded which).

CDR3 in amino acids: CASILGETQYF. The DNA of the CDR3 is TGCGCCAGCATCCTCGGAGAGACCCAGTACTTC. V gene TRBV5-1 combines with J gene TRBJ2-5, with D unclear. Trimming took off 6 bases at V and 4 bases at J, with 7 bases between the two ends. The germline CDR1 and CDR2 sequences are SGHRS and YFSETQ. The CDR3 totals 11 residues. The complete variable domain, with remaining parts taken from reference TRBV5-1 and TRBJ2-5, reads KAGVTQTPRYLIKTRGQQVTLSCSPISGHRSVSWYQQTPGQGLQFLFEYFSETQRNKGNFPGRFSGRQFSNSRSEMNVSTLELGDSALYLCASILGETQYFGPGTRLLVL.